This T cell receptor beta chain came from a study of T cell clusters in autoimmune cytopenias (dated by TCRdb to 2018 to 2020). A note on the overall study: The median TRB sequencing depth was 50,000 to 60,000 reads per sample, and the median number of distinct TRB clonotypes was roughly 2,400 per sample. Peripheral blood TRB and IGH repertoires were sequenced in autoimmune cytopenia patients at active disease and during treatment follow-up, alongside healthy, CLL and autoimmune hepatitis controls. The study aimed to test whether autoimmune cytopenia patients carry a disease-specific immune repertoire signature usable as a blood-based biomarker.

This clonotype is medium-sized (0.01 to 0.1%), judged from its frequency; no count is recorded. Its antigen is not yet known. The germline V gene (reference sequence) gives CDR1 as SGHKS and CDR2 as YYEKEE. CDR3 length: 17 amino acids, cysteine to phenylalanine. DNA is not recorded here. TRB amplification used approximately 250 ng of peripheral blood genomic DNA, approximately 41,000 genome equivalents, per sample. TRB rearrangements were amplified by multiplex PCR following a touch-down protocol, with the TRB-A and TRB-B primer pools mixed in one tube. Illumina adapters and sample indices were attached to the amplicons through two consecutive PCR reactions using Phusion HS II polymerase. The amplicons were purified from gel with the NucleoSpin Gel and PCR Clean-up kit, after which the amplicons were quantified by Qubit and checked for quality on an Agilent 2100 Bioanalyzer. Sequencing of the libraries was performed on an Illumina MiSeq with 600-cycle, single-indexed, paired-end runs. In the authors' own workflow: TRB reads were aligned and assembled with MiXCR version 2.1.12 using the default MiXCR reference library. A clone was defined by each unique CDR3 nucleotide sequence, and the analysis included only productive sequences with two or more reads. Alpha-parameterized diversity profiles (alpha 0 to 5), including the Shannon (alpha 1) and Simpson (alpha 2) indices, were computed with an R script to assess repertoire diversity. Combinatorial TRB VJ usage was calculated with the tcR package and was compared between cohorts by principal component analysis performed with ade4. Using GLIPH, TCRbeta CDR3s were clustered on pairs of cohorts matched for age and read depth, and a Wilcoxon test was used to compare cluster frequencies. TCRdb reprocessed the reads into one record per CDR3 protein sequence, lacking DNA. In this record, the V and J calls reflect TCRdb's handling and not the investigators' own analysis. This sample's records show about 4,000 distinct CDR3 sequences. The leading ten clones occupy 67% of the sample.

The study at large found these results: The cluster-lack signature was not seen for secondary cytopenia versus CLL, apparently masked by the dominant lymphoma-associated repertoire. Healthy donors had almost three times as many exclusive TRB clusters as active autoimmune hepatitis patients, a finding consistent with an autoimmunity-wide signature. The T cell clusters were defined in silico only, and their functional role remained to be validated experimentally. GLIPH results suggested that primary autoimmune cytopenia patients were missing physiological T cell clusters, with around 51 clusters found only in healthy donors compared with roughly 15 found only in patients. The TRB repertoire shifts, including less even repertoires in secondary cytopenia and CLL, mostly reflected lymphoma bias and not autoimmunity.

This sample was also put to use in a study of T cell repertoires in aging, cancer and after chemotherapy. That second report states: Six donor age groups were covered, ranging from 30 or younger up to 70 or older, and each group contained at least three individuals. Paired pre- and post-chemotherapy samples in the hematological group came from chronic lymphocytic leukemia patients treated with fludarabine- or bendamustine-based regimens. In total, the full dataset held 10 million or so TCR reads. Untreated patients with hematological or solid cancers showed significantly lower blood TCR diversity and higher clonality than age-matched healthy donors. In healthy donors, the decline in TCR diversity with age was mainly due to loss of richness, whereas in cancer patients loss of evenness also played a role. In both cancer cohorts, median generation probability rose over the chemotherapy interval, which suggests that the repertoire was reconstituted through rebound thymic output. The authors noted that the repertoire data do not allow conclusions about immunological memory after chemotherapy. Hematological cancer patients had lymphoid organ infiltration, which may itself impair thymic emigration or peripheral T cell expansion. Peripheral blood TCR beta repertoires from healthy donors and cancer patients were profiled to examine immunoaging and T cell reconstitution after chemotherapy. Alongside approximately 97 healthy donors serving as a reference group, the cohort included approximately 220 cancer patients, of whom some 91 had hematological cancers and some 130 had solid cancers. MiXCR versions 2.12 and 3.0.5 were used to process the TRB sequences. Shannon diversity, evenness, clonality (one minus evenness), and alpha-parameterized diversity profiles from alpha 0 to 5 were included as repertoire metrics. The IGoR algorithm was used to calculate generation probabilities for clones in the paired samples taken before and after chemotherapy.

The rearrangement joined TRBV5-5 to TRBJ2-1; absent DNA, TCRdb's TRBD1 call cannot be checked. Input material: peripheral blood. The clonotype originates from a human donor with an autoimmune cytopenia or autoimmune hepatitis (not recorded which). CDR3 sequence: CASSRWGPRFLYNEQFF.